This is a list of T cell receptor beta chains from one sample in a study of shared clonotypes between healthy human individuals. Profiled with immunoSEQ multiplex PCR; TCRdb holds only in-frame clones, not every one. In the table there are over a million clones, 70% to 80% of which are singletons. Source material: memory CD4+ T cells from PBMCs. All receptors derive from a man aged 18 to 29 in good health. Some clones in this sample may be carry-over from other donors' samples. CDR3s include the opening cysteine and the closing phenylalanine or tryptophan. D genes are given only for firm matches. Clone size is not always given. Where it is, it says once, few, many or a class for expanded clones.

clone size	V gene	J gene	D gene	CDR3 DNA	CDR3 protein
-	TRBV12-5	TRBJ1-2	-	TGTGCTAGTGGTGCCTCCGGGACTAACTATGGCTACACCTTC	CASGASGTNYGYTF
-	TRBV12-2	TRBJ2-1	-	TGTGCAAGTCGCCGCGAAAACGACACGTCGAGCTCCTACAATGAGCAGTTCTTC	CASRRENDTSSSYNEQFF
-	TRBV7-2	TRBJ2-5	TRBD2	TGTGCCAGCAGCTTTAGCGGGAGATGGGAGACCCAGTACTTC	CASSFSGRWETQYF
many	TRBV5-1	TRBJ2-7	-	TGCGCCAGCAGCTTGGCCGCAGGGCACGAGGGCGAGCAGTACTTC	CASSLAAGHEGEQYF
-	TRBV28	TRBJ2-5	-	TGTGCCAGCAGTTCCAGGCAGGGGGGAGGAGAGACCCAGTACTTC	CASSSRQGGGETQYF
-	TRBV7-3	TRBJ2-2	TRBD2	TGTGCCAGCAGCAGGACTAGCGGGGAGCTGTTTTTT	CASSRTSGELFF
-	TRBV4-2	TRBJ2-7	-	TGTGCCAGCAGCCGTACGATACAGGACTCCTACGAGCAGTACTTC	CASSRTIQDSYEQYF
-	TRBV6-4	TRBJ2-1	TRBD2	TGTGCCAGCAGTTGGACTAGGACACCCAATGAGCAGTTCTTC	CASSWTRTPNEQFF
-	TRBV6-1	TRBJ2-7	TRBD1	TGTGCCAGCAGTGAAGCTGGGGACAGGGGATCCTACGAGCAGTACTTC	CASSEAGDRGSYEQYF
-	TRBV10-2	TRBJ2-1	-	TGCGCCAGCAGAGGCCCGGGGCCAGGAGAGCAGTTCTTC	CASRGPGPGEQFF
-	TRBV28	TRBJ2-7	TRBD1	TGTGCCAGCGGGGACAGGGGGAGCGAGCAGTACTTC	CASGDRGSEQYF
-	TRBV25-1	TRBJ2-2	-	TGTGCCAGCAGTGAGCGGGGCACCCCTGGGGAGCTGTTTTTT	CASSERGTPGELFF
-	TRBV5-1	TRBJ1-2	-	TGCGCCAGCAGTGGGCAGGAGTATGGCTACACCTTC	CASSGQEYGYTF
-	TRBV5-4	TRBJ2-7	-	TGTGCCAGCAGCGCGGGACAAACCTACGAGCAGTACTTC	CASSAGQTYEQYF
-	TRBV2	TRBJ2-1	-	TGTGCCAGCAGTGGCACAGGGTCGGGGAATTACAATGAGCAGTTCTTC	CASSGTGSGNYNEQFF
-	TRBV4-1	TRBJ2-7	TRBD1	TGCGCCAGCAGCCAGGGGGACAGGGGCTACGAGCAGTACTTC	CASSQGDRGYEQYF
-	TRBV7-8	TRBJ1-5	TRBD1	TGTGCCAGCAGCCGGGACAGGAGGAATCAGCCCCAGCATTTT	CASSRDRRNQPQHF
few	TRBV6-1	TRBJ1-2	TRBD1	TGTGCCAGCAGCCCCGGGACAGGGAACTATGGCTACACCTTC	CASSPGTGNYGYTF
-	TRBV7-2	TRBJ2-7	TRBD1	TGTGCCAGCAGCTTAGACAGGGGGTACGAGCAGTACTTC	CASSLDRGYEQYF
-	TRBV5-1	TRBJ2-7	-	TGCGCCAGCAGCTTGGCCCAGCCCTACGAGCAGTACTTC	CASSLAQPYEQYF
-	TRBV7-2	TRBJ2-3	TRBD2	TGTGCCAGCAGCTGGCAGGGACTAGCGGGCACAGATACGCAGTATTTT	CASSWQGLAGTDTQYF
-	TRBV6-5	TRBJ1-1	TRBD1	TGTGCCAGCAGTCCTCGGACAGGCAACACTGAAGCTTTCTTT	CASSPRTGNTEAFF
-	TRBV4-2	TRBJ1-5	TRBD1	TGTGCCAGCAGCCAAGGCCGGGACAGGGATAATCAGCCCCAGCATTTT	CASSQGRDRDNQPQHF
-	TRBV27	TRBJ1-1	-	TGTGCCAGCGGGGAGTGGGACACTGAAGCTTTCTTT	CASGEWDTEAFF
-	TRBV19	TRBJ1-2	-	TGTGCCAGTAGTATACGAGACAACTATGGCTACACCTTC	CASSIRDNYGYTF
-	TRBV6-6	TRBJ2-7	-	TGTGCCAGCACCCTGGGTGGCCCCTACGAGCAGTACTTC	CASTLGGPYEQYF
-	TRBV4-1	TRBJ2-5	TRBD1	TGCGCCAGCAGCCAGCACGGGACAGGTCAAGAGACCCAGTACTTC	CASSQHGTGQETQYF
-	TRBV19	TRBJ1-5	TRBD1	TGTGCCATGACAGGGAGCCATCAGCCCCAGCATTTT	CAMTGSHQPQHF
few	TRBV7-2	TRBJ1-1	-	TGTGCCAGCAGCTTTGATCAGGGAGGAGAAGCTTTCTTT	CASSFDQGGEAFF
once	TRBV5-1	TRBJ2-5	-	TGCGCCAGCAGCTTGGGGGCGGTCCAAGAGACCCAGTACTTC	CASSLGAVQETQYF
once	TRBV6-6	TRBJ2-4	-	TGTGCCAGCACCCTGGACAGAAACATTCAGTACTTC	CASTLDRNIQYF
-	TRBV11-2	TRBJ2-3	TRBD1	TGTGCCAGCAGCTTAGAGGGACAGTCCCCAGATACGCAGTATTTT	CASSLEGQSPDTQYF
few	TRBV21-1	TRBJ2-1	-	TGTGCCAGCCGAACAGGACATGAGCAGTTCTTC	CASRTGHEQFF
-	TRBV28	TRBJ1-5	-	TGTGCCAGCAGTTTTTCACGTGGTAGCAATCAGCCCCAGCATTTT	CASSFSRGSNQPQHF
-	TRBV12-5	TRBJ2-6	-	TGTGCTAGTGCCCTCTCTGGGGCCAACGTCCTGACTTTC	CASALSGANVLTF
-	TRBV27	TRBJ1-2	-	TGTGCCAGCAGTCTACAGGGAATTAACTATGGCTACACCTTC	CASSLQGINYGYTF
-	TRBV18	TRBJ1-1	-	TGTGCCAGCTCACCGGCCGGTAGGAACACTGAAGCTTTCTTT	CASSPAGRNTEAFF
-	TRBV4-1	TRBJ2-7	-	TGCGCCAGCAGCAGAGGGCGGGGTTACGACGAGCAGTACTTC	CASSRGRGYDEQYF
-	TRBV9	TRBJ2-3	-	TGTGCCAGCAGCGTACGAGCCCTAGGCACAGATACGCAGTATTTT	CASSVRALGTDTQYF
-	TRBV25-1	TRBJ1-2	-	TGTGCCAGCAGTGACCCGAGCCCGGGGGATGGCTACACCTTC	CASSDPSPGDGYTF
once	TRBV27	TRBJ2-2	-	TGTGCCAGCAGTTTAGGGGGATACACCGGGGAGCTGTTTTTT	CASSLGGYTGELFF
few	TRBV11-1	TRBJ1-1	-	TGTGCCAGCAGCTCGACACTTTCCCATGAAGCTTTCTTT	CASSSTLSHEAFF
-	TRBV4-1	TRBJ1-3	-	TGCGCCAGCAGCCCACGTGACACCGGTTACACCATATATTTT	CASSPRDTGYTIYF
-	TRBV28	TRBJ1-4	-	TGTGCCAGCAGTCCTACAGGGTCAACTAATGAAAAACTGTTTTTT	CASSPTGSTNEKLFF
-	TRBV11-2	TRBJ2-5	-	TGTGCCAGCAGCTTAACGGGGGCGGGAAGGACCCAGTACTTC	CASSLTGAGRTQYF
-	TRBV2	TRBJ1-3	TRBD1	TGTGCCAGCAGTGGGACAGGTCCTGGAAACACCATATATTTT	CASSGTGPGNTIYF
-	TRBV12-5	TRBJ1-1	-	TGTGCTAGTGCCCCCCCGGGGGCTGAAGCTTTCTTT	CASAPPGAEAFF
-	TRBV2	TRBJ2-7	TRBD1	TGTGCCACCATGAGTGGGACAGAACTTTACGAGCAGTACTTC	CATMSGTELYEQYF
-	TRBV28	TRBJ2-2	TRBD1	TGTGCCAGCAGGCAGGGACAGGGGCGCACCGGGGAGCTGTTTTTT	CASRQGQGRTGELFF
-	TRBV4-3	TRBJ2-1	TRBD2	TGCGCCAGCAGCCAAGATCGGGGCGGGAGGGCCCTCAATGAGCAGTTCTTC	CASSQDRGGRALNEQFF
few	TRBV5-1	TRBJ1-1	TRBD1	TGCGCCAGCAGCAGAGGGACAGGCCCTATGAACACTGAAGCTTTCTTT	CASSRGTGPMNTEAFF
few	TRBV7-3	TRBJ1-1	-	TGTGCCAGCAGCTTAAGCTCCGTAGCCACTGAAGCTTTCTTT	CASSLSSVATEAFF
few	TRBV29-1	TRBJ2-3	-	TGCAGCGTCCCGTCGGGACGGGAAAACACAGATACGCAGTATTTT	CSVPSGRENTDTQYF
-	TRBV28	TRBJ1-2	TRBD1	TGTGCCTCGGGACAGGGGGAGGGTGGCTACACCTTC	CASGQGEGGYTF